The TCR beta chain under discussion was sequenced for a study of blood T cells in healthy people across ages. General study points: When set beside aged donors, long-lived donors presented more naive CD4+ cells and higher diversity.

Regarding this clonotype: The target antigen is unknown.

The CDR3 is 16 residues long. Germline V lookup: CDR1 ENHRY, CDR2 SYGVKD. A second PCR of roughly 7 to 11 cycles used a sample-barcoded 5' primer and a J-beta primer mix. Every cDNA was tagged by a template-switch adaptor with 12 random nucleotides. TCRdb reprocessed the 5' RACE reads with MiXCR, giving one entry per CDR3 protein. The sample holds over 700,000 distinct CDR3 sequences, around 25% seen once. Separately, the same data were catalogued under a study of T cells of mothers and their children.

The V gene is TRBV10-3, the J gene TRBJ2-5, with 8 bases lining up with TRBD1. The end of the DNA is better explained by TRBJ2-1, so the J call may be wrong. The TCR originated in a boy younger than 18 in good health. Sequenced: blood. CDR3 sequence reads: CAISESEQGAYNEQFF. As DNA, the CDR3 is TGTGCCATCAGTGAGTCAGAACAGGGGGCCTACAATGAGCAGTTCTTC.